In its sample, the clone carrying this TCR beta chain was seen a few times. The V end was cut by 7 bases, the J end by 4 bases, with 19 bases between. Germline V CDR1 and CDR2: SQVTM, ANQGSEA. The CDR3 extends over 14 amino acids. CDR3 and TCR beta VDJ profiling relied on a genomic DNA template. TCRdb recomputed calls from the reads with MiXCR, one row per CDR3 protein. The sample lists about half a million distinct CDR3 sequences, over 25% occurring once. The data were obtained in a study of CD8+CD57+ T cells in acquired aplastic anemia. The patients chosen for sequencing had shown expansion of CD8+CD57+ cells (detected by flow cytometry). Patients were treatment-naive when blood was sampled.

The source of this sequence is a human donor with aplastic anemia. The rearrangement links TRBV29-1 to TRBJ1-2; a possible D gene is TRBD1 (6 bases). The specimen was sorted CD4+, CD8+, or CD8+CD57+ T cells (not recorded which) from PBMCs. In nucleotides, the CDR3 is TGCAGCGCTGGGGGCCAGACCCCTAGCTATGGCTACACCTTC. Its protein product is CSAGGQTPSYGYTF.